One and the same sample provided the 18 T cell receptor beta chains below, sequenced in a study of radiotherapy plus CTLA-4 blockade in lung cancer. Some clones are missing from TCRdb's copy, which holds only in-frame ones; the method was immunoSEQ multiplex PCR. The sample lists around 85,000 clones, 70% to 90% occurring once. The sample consisted of peripheral blood, taken from a patient treated with radiotherapy plus ipilimumab. The receptor source for this set is a human donor with non-small cell lung cancer who had a partial response to radiotherapy plus ipilimumab.

The chain uses TRBV19 and TRBJ1-2; maybe TRBD1 (5 bases). CDR1 and CDR2 (germline): LNHDA, SQIVND (reference sequence). Trimming took off 3 bases at V and 4 bases at J, with 9 bases between the two ends. The CDR3 sequence is 13 residues long. The CDR3 DNA reads TGTGCCAGTAGTATTCGAGACAGCTATGGCTACACCTTC. Translating gives CASSIRDSYGYTF.

V and J are TRBV7-3 and TRBJ2-2, with 13 bases that match TRBD2. V shed 5 bases and J 7 bases; nucleotides not matched to a gene: 10. In germline, CDR1 is SGHTA, CDR2 FQGTGA. There are 17 residues in the CDR3. The CDR3 region has the DNA TGTGCCAGCAGCGCAAAACTAGCGGGAGGGCCCGGCGGGGAGCTGTTTTTT. It encodes CASSAKLAGGPGGELFF.

This chain links TRBV6-5 with TRBJ2-1; 9 bases are shared with TRBD2. The germline CDR1 and CDR2 sequences are MNHEY and SVGAGI. V dropped 6 bases and J dropped 6; count of bases not matched to a gene: 9. The CDR3 length is 15 residues. CDR3 loop: CASSLSSGTFNEQFF. The CDR3 DNA sequence: TGTGCCAGCAGCCTTTCTAGCGGGACCTTCAATGAGCAGTTCTTC.

The sample holds one count of this clone. V gene TRBV9 combines with J gene TRBJ2-5; 7 bases agree with TRBD2. From germline, CDR1 is SGDLS and CDR2 YYNGEE. The length of the CDR3 is 12 residues. V gave up 4 bases and J gave up 5 bases; unmatched junction bases: 2. CDR3 nucleotides: TGTGCCAGCAGCATAGCGGGTGAGACCCAGTACTTC. Translated: CASSIAGETQYF.

A word on this clone: Other nucleotide sequences in the sample specify the same CDR3. The chain joins TRBV4-3 to TRBJ1-3, with 9 bases identical to TRBD1. V dropped 4 bases and J dropped 3; count of bases not matched to a gene: 7. This CDR3 spans 16 amino acids. Germline values: CDR1 LGHNA, CDR2 YSLEER. The CDR3 nucleotides read TGCGCCAGCAGCCCACAACAGGGGGCTTTTGGAAACACCATATATTTT. It specifies CASSPQQGAFGNTIYF.

The chain joins TRBV6-1 to TRBJ1-1; D is ambiguous. Between the trimmed V and J ends, which lost 2 bases and 4 bases, there was a span of 14 bases. CDR1 is MNHNS and CDR2 is SASEGT in the germline V gene. The CDR3 is 15 residues long. The CDR3 reads CASSEFSGLGTEAFF. The CDR3 nucleotides read TGTGCCAGCAGTGAATTCTCCGGACTGGGCACTGAAGCTTTCTTT.

CDR3: CASSDSGRALTDTQYF. The CDR3 nucleotides read TGTGCCAGCAGTGATAGCGGGAGGGCCCTCACAGATACGCAGTATTTT. This chain links TRBV28 with TRBJ2-3, with 11 bases identical to TRBD2. The junction had 6 bases not matched to a gene; V was cut back by 5 bases and J by 2 bases. CDR3 size: 16 residues. CDR1 and CDR2 (germline): MDHEN, SYDVKM. Full variable domain (rest looked up from reference TRBV28 and TRBJ2-3): DVKVTQSSRYLVKRTGEKVFLECVQDMDHENMFWYRQDPGLGLRLIYFSYDVKMKEKGDIPEGYSVSREKKERFSLILESASTNQTSMYLCASSDSGRALTDTQYFGPGTRLTVL.

A single count supports this clone. V gene TRBV28 combines with J gene TRBJ1-6; possibly TRBD1 for D (6 bases). Trimming removed 6 bases at V and 7 bases at J, with 16 bases between. Looked up from germline, CDR1 is MDHEN and CDR2 is SYDVKM. The CDR3 sequence is 15 residues long. The CDR3 DNA follows: TGTGCCAGCAGCCCGATAAGGGGGAAAAATTCACCCCTCCACTTT. This sequence encodes CASSPIRGKNSPLHF. The complete variable domain, with remaining parts taken from reference TRBV28 and TRBJ1-6, reads DVKVTQSSRYLVKRTGEKVFLECVQDMDHENMFWYRQDPGLGLRLIYFSYDVKMKEKGDIPEGYSVSREKKERFSLILESASTNQTSMYLCASSPIRGKNSPLHFGNGTRLTVT.

The V and J genes are TRBV6-6 and TRBJ1-2, with D perhaps matching TRBD1 (5 bases). V was shortened by 4 bases and J by 1 base, with 10 bases between the two germline ends. The CDR3 is 14 amino acids. Germline CDR1 reads MNHNY; CDR2 reads SVGAGI (reference sequence). CDR3 coding DNA: TGTGCCAGCAGTTCCTATCAGGGTAACTATGGCTACACCTTC. This translates into CASSSYQGNYGYTF.

The V call is TRBV6-1, the J call TRBJ2-7, with D perhaps TRBD1 (5 bases). Between the trimmed V and J ends, which lost 5 bases and 2 bases, there was a span of 10 bases. The CDR3 has 13 residues. CDR1 MNHNS and CDR2 SASEGT come from the germline V gene. The CDR3 sequence is CASSQQVTYEQYF. The CDR3 nucleotides are TGTGCCAGCAGTCAACAGGTAACCTACGAGCAGTACTTC.

The chain combines TRBV6-6 with TRBJ2-5, with D maybe TRBD1 (6 bases). CDR3 size: 16 residues. The V and J ends lost 2 bases and 0 bases respectively, with 13 bases between them. Germline values: CDR1 MNHNY, CDR2 SVGAGI (reference sequence). CDR3 sequence: CASSYPRTDDQETQYF. DNA of the CDR3: TGTGCCAGCAGTTACCCTCGGACAGACGACCAAGAGACCCAGTACTTC.

The chain carries TRBV5-1 and TRBJ1-1; maybe TRBD1 (5 bases). The length of the CDR3 is 14 residues. Germline CDR1 reads SGHRS; CDR2 reads YFSETQ. Between the trimmed V and J ends, which lost 1 base and 1 base, there was a span of 8 bases. CDR3 sequence: CASSLPDKNTEAFF. Written as DNA, the CDR3 is TGCGCCAGCAGCTTGCCGGACAAGAACACTGAAGCTTTCTTT.

The chain has TRBV10-3 and TRBJ2-7; 11 nucleotides match TRBD1. V gave up 10 bases and J gave up 7 bases; unmatched junction bases: 18. CDR1 ENHRY and CDR2 SYGVKD come from the germline V gene. This CDR3 spans 16 amino acids. The chain's CDR3 is CATQDPGTGGGLEQYF. The CDR3 DNA reads TGTGCCACTCAAGACCCCGGGACAGGGGGTGGGTTGGAGCAGTACTTC.

This rearrangement joins TRBV9 to TRBJ2-2, with D possibly TRBD2 on 5 matching bases. The CDR3 is 15 amino acids. Germline V gene data show CDR1 as SGDLS and CDR2 as YYNGEE. Trimming removed 4 bases from V and 5 bases from J, with 15 bases in between. The CDR3 sequence: CASSPERAWTGELFF. The CDR3 region has the DNA TGTGCCAGCAGCCCAGAGAGGGCGTGGACCGGGGAGCTGTTTTTT.

The rearrangement joins TRBV6-5 to TRBJ2-7; TRBD2 matches 8 bases. V lost 5 bases, J lost 5 bases, and 11 bases stayed unmatched. CDR3 length equals 15 residues. Germline assignment: CDR1 MNHEY and CDR2 SVGAGI. CDR3 region: CASSGLGLGDDEQYF. CDR3 DNA sequence: TGTGCCAGCAGTGGTCTGGGACTAGGAGACGACGAGCAGTACTTC.

The chain employs TRBV28 and TRBJ2-5; unclear D gene. The DNA matches TRBJ2-7 better at its end, which makes the J call doubtful. This CDR3 has 14 amino acids. Germline CDR1 reads MDHEN; CDR2 reads SYDVKM. The CDR3 is CASSLNAGRYEQYF. The DNA for the CDR3 is TGTGCCAGCAGTTTAAACGCAGGCCGCTACGAGCAGTACTTC.

CDR3 DNA sequence: TGTGCCAGCAGCATAGGACAGCCTGAAGCTTTCTTT. Residues: CASSIGQPEAFF. The rearrangement uses TRBV6-6 and TRBJ1-1; D possibly corresponds to TRBD1 (6 bases). In germline, CDR1 is MNHNY, CDR2 SVGAGI (reference sequence). V was pared by 6 bases and J by 6 bases, with 11 bases between. This CDR3 comprises 12 residues.

This chain uses TRBV19 with TRBJ2-5, with D tentatively TRBD2 (5 bases). This CDR3 contains 15 residues. Germline V gene sequence: CDR1 LNHDA, CDR2 SQIVND (reference sequence). V gave up 2 bases and J gave up 5 bases, with 15 bases separating them. CDR3 DNA: TGTGCCAGTAGTATAAAGCCTAATAGCGCGGAGACCCAGTACTTC. This encodes CASSIKPNSAETQYF. Together with reference TRBV19 and TRBJ2-5, the CDR3 gives the full variable domain: DGGITQSPKYLFRKEGQNVTLSCEQNLNHDAMYWYRQDPGQGLRLIYYSQIVNDFQKGDIAEGYSVSREKKESFPLTVTSAQKNPTAFYLCASSIKPNSAETQYFGPGTRLLVL.